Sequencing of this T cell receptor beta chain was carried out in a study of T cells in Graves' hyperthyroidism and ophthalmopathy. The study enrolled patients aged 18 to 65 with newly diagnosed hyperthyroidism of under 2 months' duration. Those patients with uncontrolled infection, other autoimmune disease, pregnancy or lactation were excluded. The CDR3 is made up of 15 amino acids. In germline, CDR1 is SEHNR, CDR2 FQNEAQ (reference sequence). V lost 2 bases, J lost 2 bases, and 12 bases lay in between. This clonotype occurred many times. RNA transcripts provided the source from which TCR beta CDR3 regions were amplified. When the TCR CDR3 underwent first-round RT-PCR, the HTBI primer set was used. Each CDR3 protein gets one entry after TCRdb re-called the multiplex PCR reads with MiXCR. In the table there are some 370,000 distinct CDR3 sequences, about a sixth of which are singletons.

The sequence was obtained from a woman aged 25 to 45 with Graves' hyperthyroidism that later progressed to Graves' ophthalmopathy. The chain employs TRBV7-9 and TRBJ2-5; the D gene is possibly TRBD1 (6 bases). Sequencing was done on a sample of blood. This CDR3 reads CASSLSGQAQETQYF. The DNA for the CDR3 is TGTGCCAGCAGCTTATCGGGACAAGCACAAGAGACCCAGTACTTC.